This is a list of T cell receptor beta chains from one sample in a study of technical replicates of blood from a handful of donors. Profiling relied on immunoSEQ multiplex PCR, and the TCRdb table lists in-frame clones only, not all of them. The sample carries about 83,000 clones, just over 95% recorded once. Sequencing input: T cells isolated from PBMCs. Source of these receptors: a human donor in good health. CDR3s include the opening cysteine and the closing phenylalanine or tryptophan. The D gene is left open where the match is weak. The size entry is marked missing in some rows and otherwise reads once, few, many or a size class.

v_call: TRBV6-5
d_call: TRBD2
cdr3_length: 15
j_call: TRBJ2-3
clone_size: -
cdr3_aa: CASRASGSKADTQYF

v_call: TRBV28
d_call: -
cdr3_length: 14
j_call: TRBJ1-3
clone_size: -
cdr3_aa: CASSFYISGNTIYF

v_call: TRBV6-5
d_call: -
cdr3_length: 11
j_call: TRBJ1-6
clone_size: -
cdr3_aa: CASGGGSTLHF

v_call: TRBV9
d_call: -
cdr3_length: 14
j_call: TRBJ2-2
clone_size: -
cdr3_aa: CASSVVRDTGELFF

v_call: TRBV25-1
d_call: -
cdr3_length: 17
j_call: TRBJ2-7
clone_size: -
cdr3_aa: CASSDGGVGLPRDEQYF

v_call: TRBV29-1
d_call: TRBD1
cdr3_length: 15
j_call: TRBJ2-7
clone_size: -
cdr3_aa: CSVCDGTGTAYEQYF

v_call: TRBV6-1
d_call: TRBD1
cdr3_length: 15
j_call: TRBJ1-4
clone_size: -
cdr3_aa: CASNHPGTANEKLFF

v_call: TRBV9
d_call: TRBD1
cdr3_length: 13
j_call: TRBJ1-2
clone_size: -
cdr3_aa: CASSGSGGRGYTF

v_call: TRBV7-3
d_call: -
cdr3_length: 13
j_call: TRBJ2-5
clone_size: -
cdr3_aa: CASSWTSGETQYF

v_call: TRBV7-2
d_call: TRBD2
cdr3_length: 17
j_call: TRBJ2-5
clone_size: -
cdr3_aa: CASSSPGLAGGGETQYF

v_call: TRBV27
d_call: TRBD1
cdr3_length: 15
j_call: TRBJ1-4
clone_size: -
cdr3_aa: CASSSSVDRGKKLFF

v_call: TRBV11-2
d_call: TRBD1
cdr3_length: 13
j_call: TRBJ1-3
clone_size: -
cdr3_aa: CASSFGTANTIYF

v_call: TRBV27
d_call: -
cdr3_length: 19
j_call: TRBJ1-5
clone_size: once
cdr3_aa: CASSLSGDEILYSNQPQHF

v_call: TRBV28
d_call: -
cdr3_length: 13
j_call: TRBJ2-3
clone_size: -
cdr3_aa: CASSDRSTDTQYF

v_call: TRBV7-9
d_call: TRBD1
cdr3_length: 15
j_call: TRBJ1-5
clone_size: -
cdr3_aa: CASSAGTGWNQPQHF

v_call: TRBV11-1
d_call: -
cdr3_length: 14
j_call: TRBJ2-5
clone_size: -
cdr3_aa: CASSPAVDQETQYF

v_call: TRBV11-2
d_call: TRBD1
cdr3_length: 15
j_call: TRBJ1-1
clone_size: -
cdr3_aa: CASSPRQGLNTEAFF

v_call: TRBV5-6
d_call: TRBD1
cdr3_length: 14
j_call: TRBJ1-1
clone_size: -
cdr3_aa: CASTSGTVLTEAFF

v_call: TRBV28
d_call: TRBD2
cdr3_length: 15
j_call: TRBJ2-5
clone_size: -
cdr3_aa: CASSLLLAGQETQYF

v_call: TRBV11-2
d_call: -
cdr3_length: 15
j_call: TRBJ1-1
clone_size: -
cdr3_aa: CASSSHRDQWTEAFF

v_call: TRBV7-2
d_call: TRBD2
cdr3_length: 15
j_call: TRBJ2-7
clone_size: -
cdr3_aa: CASSLYSGSSYEQYF

v_call: TRBV28
d_call: TRBD2
cdr3_length: 19
j_call: TRBJ2-2
clone_size: -
cdr3_aa: CASSFLAGDLFANTGELFF

v_call: TRBV6-6
d_call: -
cdr3_length: 11
j_call: TRBJ2-1
clone_size: -
cdr3_aa: CASSYLDEQFF

v_call: TRBV4-1
d_call: -
cdr3_length: 14
j_call: TRBJ2-3
clone_size: -
cdr3_aa: CASSQAGATDTQYF

v_call: TRBV5-1
d_call: -
cdr3_length: 15
j_call: TRBJ2-2
clone_size: -
cdr3_aa: CASSLRDFYTGELFF

v_call: TRBV28
d_call: -
cdr3_length: 12
j_call: TRBJ2-7
clone_size: -
cdr3_aa: CASAESSYEQYF

v_call: TRBV6-1
d_call: TRBD1
cdr3_length: 13
j_call: TRBJ2-7
clone_size: -
cdr3_aa: CASADRGVDEQYF

v_call: TRBV28
d_call: TRBD1
cdr3_length: 13
j_call: TRBJ2-2
clone_size: once
cdr3_aa: CASKGTGSRELFF

v_call: TRBV28
d_call: -
cdr3_length: 13
j_call: TRBJ2-5
clone_size: -
cdr3_aa: CASSYGGLETQYF

v_call: TRBV11-3
d_call: TRBD1
cdr3_length: 15
j_call: TRBJ2-7
clone_size: -
cdr3_aa: CASSLGAGGAYEQYF

v_call: TRBV7-8
d_call: -
cdr3_length: 17
j_call: TRBJ1-1
clone_size: once
cdr3_aa: CASSPFSGARSRTEAFF

v_call: TRBV7-2
d_call: TRBD2
cdr3_length: 16
j_call: TRBJ2-7
clone_size: -
cdr3_aa: CASSLVTLARGGEQYF

v_call: TRBV28
d_call: -
cdr3_length: 11
j_call: TRBJ1-1
clone_size: -
cdr3_aa: CASGLYTEAFF

v_call: TRBV15
d_call: TRBD1
cdr3_length: 13
j_call: TRBJ2-5
clone_size: -
cdr3_aa: CATRGRGQETQYF

v_call: TRBV2
d_call: -
cdr3_length: 12
j_call: TRBJ1-2
clone_size: -
cdr3_aa: CASSQSNYGYTF

v_call: TRBV4-1
d_call: -
cdr3_length: 14
j_call: TRBJ1-5
clone_size: once
cdr3_aa: CASSQEQGNQPQHF

v_call: TRBV7-9
d_call: TRBD1
cdr3_length: 19
j_call: TRBJ2-7
clone_size: -
cdr3_aa: CASSSPGTGVSLGSYEQYF

v_call: TRBV4-1
d_call: -
cdr3_length: 16
j_call: TRBJ2-1
clone_size: -
cdr3_aa: CASSQELVVRYNEQFF

v_call: TRBV5-6
d_call: -
cdr3_length: 11
j_call: TRBJ2-7
clone_size: -
cdr3_aa: CASSLEREQYF

v_call: TRBV5-1
d_call: -
cdr3_length: 15
j_call: TRBJ1-2
clone_size: -
cdr3_aa: CASSLVGRDNYGYTF

v_call: TRBV28
d_call: TRBD2
cdr3_length: 16
j_call: TRBJ2-1
clone_size: -
cdr3_aa: CASSFFSGRTNNEQFF

v_call: TRBV27
d_call: TRBD1
cdr3_length: 13
j_call: TRBJ1-2
clone_size: -
cdr3_aa: CASSPWDSYGYTF

v_call: TRBV4-1
d_call: -
cdr3_length: 15
j_call: TRBJ2-7
clone_size: -
cdr3_aa: CATWGIGPTGGEQYF

v_call: TRBV7-2
d_call: -
cdr3_length: 12
j_call: TRBJ1-5
clone_size: -
cdr3_aa: CASSIQGQPQHF

v_call: TRBV13
d_call: TRBD2
cdr3_length: 15
j_call: TRBJ2-1
clone_size: once
cdr3_aa: CASSPGLAPYNEQFF

v_call: TRBV19
d_call: -
cdr3_length: 13
j_call: TRBJ1-1
clone_size: -
cdr3_aa: CASSITGGTEAFF

v_call: TRBV7-8
d_call: -
cdr3_length: 17
j_call: TRBJ2-7
clone_size: -
cdr3_aa: CASSANTDARVSYEQYF

v_call: TRBV5-1
d_call: -
cdr3_length: 13
j_call: TRBJ2-7
clone_size: -
cdr3_aa: CASRGEPDYEQYF

v_call: TRBV29-1
d_call: TRBD2
cdr3_length: 17
j_call: TRBJ2-3
clone_size: -
cdr3_aa: CSFQLAGGTSSTDTQYF

v_call: TRBV30
d_call: -
cdr3_length: 15
j_call: TRBJ1-5
clone_size: -
cdr3_aa: CAWSIRGYSNQPQHF

v_call: TRBV7-9
d_call: TRBD1
cdr3_length: 16
j_call: TRBJ2-2
clone_size: -
cdr3_aa: CASRPGTGTNTGELFF

v_call: TRBV27
d_call: -
cdr3_length: 12
j_call: TRBJ2-5
clone_size: -
cdr3_aa: CASSQQGETQYF

v_call: TRBV2
d_call: TRBD1
cdr3_length: 14
j_call: TRBJ1-5
clone_size: once
cdr3_aa: CASRVDRVDQPQHF